A single sample is the source of the 31 T cell receptor beta chains below, sequenced in a study of graft-versus-host responses after intestinal transplantation. Assay used: immunoSEQ multiplex PCR; TCRdb lists only in-frame clones, some missing. The sample includes approximately 3,000 clones, about 92% of them seen just once. Sequenced material: bone marrow, taken 350 to 400 days after transplant. The receptors originated from a human patient who received an intestinal transplant, so some T cells may come from the graft donor.

The rearrangement links TRBV5-1 to TRBJ2-7, with 10 bases fitting TRBD1. The V gene end was trimmed by 1 base and the J gene end by 5 bases; junction bases not matched to a gene: 6. There are 15 residues in the CDR3. The germline CDR1 and CDR2 sequences are SGHRS and YFSETQ. The CDR3, as DNA: TGCGCCAGCAGCTTGAGGGGGACAGGGGTCCACGAGCAGTACTTC. Residues: CASSLRGTGVHEQYF.

The V and J genes are TRBV4-1 and TRBJ2-7; 9 bases fit TRBD2. The junction had 1 base not matched to a gene; V was cut back by 0 bases and J by 1 base. The CDR3 has 15 residues. CDR1 MGHRA and CDR2 YSYEKL come from the germline V gene. Here the CDR3 DNA reads TGCGCCAGCAGCCAAGATAGCGGGAGTTCCTACGAGCAGTACTTC. This encodes CASSQDSGSSYEQYF.

The rearrangement joins TRBV6-4 to TRBJ1-1, with a weak D call TRBD1 (6 bases). V was trimmed by 4 bases and J by 1 base, leaving 10 bases between them. CDR1 is MRHNA, CDR2 SNTAGT, per germline. CDR3 length: 14 amino acids. In nucleotides, the CDR3 is TGTGCCAGCAGTGTCGGGGGCGAGAACACTGAAGCTTTCTTT. Translating gives CASSVGGENTEAFF.

This clone was counted once. J is TRBJ2-6 and V is TRBV1; the D segment call TRBD1 is taken from the table without a DNA check. TRBV1 is annotated as a pseudogene. This CDR3 contains 18 residues. CDR3 protein: CTSRNVCLCTNRANVLTF. CDR3 nucleotide sequence: TGCACCAGCAGAAATGTCTGTTTGTGCACAAATCGGGCCAACGTCCTGACTTTC.

This chain joins TRBV11-3 and TRBJ2-1; 11 positions agree with TRBD2. Germline lookup yields CDR1 SGHNT and CDR2 YENEEA. V trimming: 0 bases; J trimming: 7 bases; junction bases outside the gene matches: 5. The CDR3 runs to 16 residues. DNA for the CDR3: TGTGCCAGCAGCTTAGATAGCGGGAGGGCCGGGAATGAGCAGTTCTTC. Its translation: CASSLDSGRAGNEQFF.

This chain uses TRBV5-1 with TRBJ1-2; 7 bases align to TRBD1. Trimming at V came to 4 bases and at J to 2 bases, leaving 8 bases not matched to a gene. The germline V gene encodes CDR1 SGHRS and CDR2 YFSETQ. The CDR3 consists of 15 residues. The CDR3 here is CASSPDRARNYGYTF. DNA of the CDR3: TGCGCCAGCAGCCCCGACAGGGCCCGGAACTATGGCTACACCTTC.

The CDR3, as DNA: TGTGCCAGCAGCAGAGGACAAAGCAATCAGCCCCAGCATTTT. Protein sequence: CASSRGQSNQPQHF. The gene calls are TRBV6-5 and TRBJ1-5, with D maybe TRBD1 (5 bases). CDR3 length equals 14 residues. Germline CDR1 MNHEY, CDR2 SVGAGI. Trimming stripped 6 bases from V and 1 base from J, with 10 bases between.

V is TRBV5-4 and J is TRBJ2-5; unclear D gene. The germline V gene has CDR1 SGHNT and CDR2 YYREEE (reference sequence). CDR3 length equals 14 residues. V was cut by 0 bases and J by 0 bases, with 6 bases left in between. CDR3 amino acids: CASSLVTNQETQYF. The CDR3 DNA is TGTGCCAGCAGCTTGGTGACAAACCAAGAGACCCAGTACTTC.

V is TRBV7-9 and J is TRBJ1-6; D gene uncertain. The CDR3 runs 16 residues. CDR1 and CDR2 from the germline V gene are SEHNR and FQNEAQ (reference sequence). V lost 1 base and J 0 bases, leaving 7 bases between the germline ends. CDR3 sequence reads: CASSLVGLSYNSPLHF. The CDR3 DNA follows: TGTGCCAGCAGCTTAGTGGGCCTCTCCTATAATTCACCCCTCCACTTT.

The rearrangement joins TRBV28 to TRBJ2-7; 9 nucleotides agree with TRBD1. Germline-derived CDR1 and CDR2 are MDHEN and SYDVKM. This CDR3 is 15 amino acids long. V lost 5 bases to trimming and J lost 0 bases; unmatched junction nucleotides: 5. The CDR3 sequence: CASSPPGQGSYEQYF. The CDR3 region has the DNA TGTGCCAGCAGTCCTCCGGGACAGGGCTCCTACGAGCAGTACTTC. Together with reference TRBV28 and TRBJ2-7, the CDR3 gives the full variable domain: DVKVTQSSRYLVKRTGEKVFLECVQDMDHENMFWYRQDPGLGLRLIYFSYDVKMKEKGDIPEGYSVSREKKERFSLILESASTNQTSMYLCASSPPGQGSYEQYFGPGTRLTVT.

This clone was counted a few times. The chain couples TRBV11-3 to TRBJ2-7; D possibly matches TRBD1 or TRBD2 (5 bases each). V was shortened by 2 bases and J by 0 bases, with 20 bases between the two germline ends. Germline V gene lookup returns CDR1 SGHNT and CDR2 YENEEA. This CDR3 comprises 18 residues. CDR3 sequence reads: CASSLSPGQWGSSYEQYF. The DNA of the CDR3 is TGTGCCAGCAGCTTATCCCCCGGCCAGTGGGGGTCCTCCTACGAGCAGTACTTC.

In its sample, this clone was seen once. This chain connects TRBV15 to TRBJ2-3; D is ambiguous. CDR1 is LNHNV and CDR2 is YYDKDF in the germline V gene (reference sequence). The V end lost 0 bases, the J end lost 0 bases, and 7 bases lay between the germline ends. There are 15 residues in the CDR3. CDR3 DNA sequence: TGTGCCACCAGCAGAGAGCCGGACAGCACAGATACGCAGTATTTT. It codes for CATSREPDSTDTQYF.

V gene TRBV5-1 combines with J gene TRBJ1-4; 9 bases map to TRBD1. V was pared by 0 bases and J by 4 bases, with 1 base of the junction left unmatched. The germline V gene has CDR1 SGHRS and CDR2 YFSETQ. This CDR3 has 15 amino acids. CDR3 DNA: TGCGCCAGCAGCTTGGGGACAGGGGTTAATGAAAAACTGTTTTTT. Encoded protein: CASSLGTGVNEKLFF.

As DNA, the CDR3 is TGTGCCAGCAGTGAGGCGGGACATTCCTACGAGCAGTACTTC. Protein sequence: CASSEAGHSYEQYF. The V gene is TRBV25-1, the J gene TRBJ2-7; perhaps D is TRBD1 or TRBD2 (6 bases each). Germline CDR1 and CDR2: MGHDK and SYGVNS. The CDR3 sequence is 14 residues long. Trimming took 3 bases from V and 1 from J, leaving 10 bases between them.

The chain combines TRBV6-5 with TRBJ2-7; D assignment may be TRBD1 or TRBD2 (5 bases each). The CDR3 runs 12 residues. Trimming pared 0 bases from V and 7 bases from J, leaving 7 bases between. Germline V CDR1 and CDR2: MNHEY, SVGAGI. The CDR3 loop reads CASSYSGTEQYF. The CDR3 DNA reads TGTGCCAGCAGTTACTCCGGGACGGAGCAGTACTTC.

The chain is built from TRBV28 and TRBJ2-7; 10 nucleotides agree with TRBD1. Germline V gene lookup returns CDR1 MDHEN and CDR2 SYDVKM. V shed 5 bases, J shed 2 bases, and the junction held 9 bases outside the gene matches. This CDR3 has 16 residues. This CDR3 reads CASSPDSGTGAYEQYF. The CDR3 DNA follows: TGTGCCAGCAGTCCGGACTCCGGGACAGGGGCCTACGAGCAGTACTTC.

The V call is TRBV28, the J call TRBJ1-5; D not resolved. CDR3 length: 13 amino acids. V was shortened by 2 bases and J by 7 bases, with 9 bases between the two germline ends. Germline loops: CDR1 MDHEN, CDR2 SYDVKM. The CDR3 DNA is TGTGCCAGCAGTTTACTAGGAGGCCAGCCCCAGCATTTT. It encodes CASSLLGGQPQHF.

V gene TRBV29-1 combines with J gene TRBJ2-3, with 10 bases lining up with TRBD2. Germline V gene lookup returns CDR1 SQVTM and CDR2 ANQGSEA. J lost 4 bases, V lost 5 bases, and 9 bases had no gene match. The length of the CDR3 is 15 residues. Here the CDR3 DNA reads TGCAGCGTTCTACGAGCGGGAGGGAGGGCAGATACGCAGTATTTT. This sequence encodes CSVLRAGGRADTQYF.

V and J are TRBV6-5 and TRBJ1-1; tentatively, D is TRBD1 (5 bases). Germline CDR1 reads MNHEY; CDR2 reads SVGAGI. V was clipped by 0 bases and J by 0 bases, with 8 bases between them. The CDR3 runs to 15 residues. The CDR3 nucleotides read TGTGCCAGCAGTTACTCGGGACTCTTGAACACTGAAGCTTTCTTT. Its protein product is CASSYSGLLNTEAFF.

J is TRBJ2-7 and V is TRBV5-4; tentative D call: TRBD2 (6 bases). Germline V gives CDR1 SGHNT, CDR2 YYREEE (reference sequence). Trimming stripped 3 bases from V and 4 bases from J, with 11 bases between. There are 13 residues in the CDR3. CDR3 sequence: CASSSRGGYEQYF. Written as DNA, the CDR3 is TGTGCCAGCAGCTCTCGGGGAGGATACGAGCAGTACTTC.

In nucleotides, the CDR3 is TGTGCCAGCAGCTTGGAGGGAATCTTCCATTTGTCTGAAGCTTTCTTT. Its translation: CASSLEGIFHLSEAFF. The chain employs TRBV5-6 and TRBJ1-1; D call uncertain. This CDR3 is 16 amino acids long. V lost 0 bases and J lost 6, with 18 bases in between. Germline V gives CDR1 SGHDT, CDR2 YYEEEE.

V is TRBV5-4 and J is TRBJ2-5; 8 bases agree with TRBD2. Germline CDR1 is SGHNT and CDR2 is YYREEE (reference sequence). CDR3 length: 14 residues. Trimming took 5 bases from V and 5 from J; bases not matched to a gene: 8. This CDR3 reads CASSFSASGETQYF. CDR3 in DNA: TGTGCCAGCAGTTTTAGCGCTAGCGGGGAGACCCAGTACTTC.

This chain connects TRBV11-2 to TRBJ2-7; TRBD2 matches at 12 bases. This CDR3 is built from 14 residues. The germline CDR1 and CDR2 sequences are SGHAT and FQNNGV. With V trimmed by 1 base and J by 6 bases, 1 base remained unmatched. CDR3 DNA: TGTGCCAGCAGCTTAGGGACTAGCGGGACCGAGCAGTACTTC. Translation: CASSLGTSGTEQYF.

The J gene is TRBJ2-7, the V gene TRBV6-1; D unclear. The length of the CDR3 is 13 residues. The germline V and J ends were trimmed by 7 bases and 0 bases, with 10 bases remaining between them. The germline V gene has CDR1 MNHNS and CDR2 SASEGT. The CDR3, as DNA: TGTGCCAGCACCCGAATTCCCTCCTACGAGCAGTACTTC. This encodes CASTRIPSYEQYF.

This chain uses TRBV5-1 with TRBJ2-3, with D hard to call. This CDR3 comprises 15 residues. The germline V gene encodes CDR1 SGHRS and CDR2 YFSETQ. Trimming stripped 0 bases from V and 2 bases from J, with 10 bases between. CDR3 nucleotide sequence: TGCGCCAGCAGCTTGGTTTTCTCAGTCACAGATACGCAGTATTTT. Translation: CASSLVFSVTDTQYF. Using reference TRBV5-1 and TRBJ2-3 for the parts outside the CDR3, the full variable domain is KAGVTQTPRYLIKTRGQQVTLSCSPISGHRSVSWYQQTPGQGLQFLFEYFSETQRNKGNFPGRFSGRQFSNSRSEMNVSTLELGDSALYLCASSLVFSVTDTQYFGPGTRLTVL.

This chain uses TRBV28 with TRBJ2-2; 8 positions match TRBD1. The V segment lost 8 bases and the J segment 5 bases; nucleotides outside the gene matches: 7. The germline CDR1 and CDR2 sequences are MDHEN and SYDVKM. The CDR3 is 14 amino acids. This CDR3 reads CASVDRAQTGELFF. CDR3 nucleotides: TGTGCCAGCGTGGACAGGGCCCAAACCGGGGAGCTGTTTTTT.

The chain combines TRBV19 with TRBJ2-2; D gene ambiguous. Germline values: CDR1 LNHDA, CDR2 SQIVND (reference sequence). With 2 bases removed from V and 2 bases from J, the gap between germline ends came to 15 bases. The CDR3 loop spans 17 amino acids. The CDR3 loop reads CASSILTPGRNTGELFF. The CDR3 region has the DNA TGTGCCAGTAGTATACTCACCCCGGGTAGAAACACCGGGGAGCTGTTTTTT.

The chain joins TRBV4-1 to TRBJ2-1; D remains unclear. The V end was cut by 0 bases, the J end by 12 bases, with 6 bases between. The CDR3 has 11 residues. Germline-derived CDR1 and CDR2 are MGHRA and YSYEKL. The CDR3 reads CASSQELVQFF. DNA of the CDR3: TGCGCCAGCAGCCAAGAGCTAGTGCAGTTCTTC.

CDR3 bases: TGTGCCAGCAGCAAACAGGCCTACAATGAGCAGTTCTTC. This sequence encodes CASSKQAYNEQFF. This chain links TRBV21-1 with TRBJ2-1; the table's D call, TRBD1, has no DNA check behind it. TRBV21-1 is a known pseudogene. CDR3 size: 13 residues.

V usage is TRBV7-2 and J usage is TRBJ1-6, with D hard to call. This CDR3 region has 13 residues. Trimming took off 5 bases at V and 3 bases at J, with 5 bases between the two ends. Germline assignment: CDR1 SGHTA and CDR2 FQGNSA. CDR3 DNA: TGTGCCAGCAGCCCCCTCTATAATTCACCCCTCCACTTT. Its protein is CASSPLYNSPLHF.

This rearrangement joins TRBV6-5 to TRBJ2-7, with TRBD2 identical over 10 bases. From germline, CDR1 is MNHEY and CDR2 SVGAGI. Trimming cost V 0 bases and J 7 bases; bases outside gene matches: 9. The CDR3 has 16 amino acids. The DNA of the CDR3 is TGTGCCAGCAGTTACTCAGGGCTAGCGGGAGTGTTTGAGCAGTACTTC. This translates into CASSYSGLAGVFEQYF.